These T cell receptor beta chains were read from a single sample in a study of blood T cell repertoires in COVID-19. Assay used: immunoSEQ multiplex PCR; TCRdb lists only in-frame clones, some missing. The sample holds 110,000 or so clones, about three quarters seen once. The sample was peripheral blood. These receptor sequences come from a human donor in a cohort sampled during active or convalescent COVID-19. CDR3s include the opening cysteine and the closing phenylalanine or tryptophan. Each record gives: CDR3 DNA, CDR3 protein, clone size, D gene, V gene, J gene. The D gene is left open where the match is weak. Clone size appears in some rows only: once, few, many, or a class for an expanded clone.

DNA: TGTGCCAGCAGCGTAGTTCCGGGAGGGTCTGGAAACACCATATATTTT; CDR3: CASSVVPGGSGNTIYF; size: -; D: -; V: TRBV9; J: TRBJ1-3
DNA: TGTGCCAGCAGCCCCCGTTGGCGGGAGGTTGGCGAGCAGTACTTC; CDR3: CASSPRWREVGEQYF; size: -; D: TRBD2; V: TRBV7-2; J: TRBJ2-7
DNA: TGTGCCAGTACACCCGGGGGCAATCAGCCCCAGCATTTT; CDR3: CASTPGGNQPQHF; size: -; D: -; V: TRBV19; J: TRBJ1-5
DNA: TGTGCCAGCTCAGCGTCCGAGGGTTCACCCCTCCACTTT; CDR3: CASSASEGSPLHF; size: -; D: -; V: TRBV18; J: TRBJ1-6
DNA: TGCGCCAGCAGCCGGGAACTTGGACTAGCGGGAGTCGATACGCAGTATTTT; CDR3: CASSRELGLAGVDTQYF; size: once; D: TRBD2; V: TRBV4-3; J: TRBJ2-3
DNA: TGTGCCAGCAGCAAGCGGGACCGCACAGATACGCAGTATTTT; CDR3: CASSKRDRTDTQYF; size: -; D: TRBD2; V: TRBV9; J: TRBJ2-3
DNA: TGTGCCAGCAGTTCCCGGGGACGGACTAGCCGGGCAGATACGCAGTATTTT; CDR3: CASSSRGRTSRADTQYF; size: -; D: TRBD2; V: TRBV28; J: TRBJ2-3
DNA: TGTGCCAGCAGTTTACTCAGGGGCGAGCAGTACTTC; CDR3: CASSLLRGEQYF; size: once; D: -; V: TRBV7-2; J: TRBJ2-7
DNA: TGCGCCAGCACCCCCGGGACAGAGAACACTGAAGCTTTCTTT; CDR3: CASTPGTENTEAFF; size: few; D: TRBD1; V: TRBV23-1; J: TRBJ1-1
DNA: TGTGCCAGCAGTAAGGACAGGGTCAATCAGCCCCAGCATTTT; CDR3: CASSKDRVNQPQHF; size: -; D: TRBD1; V: TRBV7-9; J: TRBJ1-5
DNA: TGTGCCAGCAGCCAAGACGGGGGGCAGGGGCTAGAGACCCAGTACTTC; CDR3: CASSQDGGQGLETQYF; size: -; D: -; V: TRBV3-1/TRBV3-2; J: TRBJ2-5
DNA: TGTGCCATCAGTGAACGGGAGATGAACACTGAAGCTTTCTTT; CDR3: CAISEREMNTEAFF; size: -; D: -; V: TRBV10-3; J: TRBJ1-1
DNA: TGTGCCAGCAGTACACGGGACAGGGGATCACCCCTCCACTTT; CDR3: CASSTRDRGSPLHF; size: -; D: TRBD1; V: TRBV28; J: TRBJ1-6
DNA: TGTGCCACCCGAGACAGGGGGCGGATCCCCTACGAGCAGTACTTC; CDR3: CATRDRGRIPYEQYF; size: -; D: TRBD1; V: TRBV24-1; J: TRBJ2-7
DNA: TGCGCCAGCAGCCTTACTAGCGCAACCACAGATACGCAGTATTTT; CDR3: CASSLTSATTDTQYF; size: -; D: TRBD2; V: TRBV5-1; J: TRBJ2-3
DNA: TGTGCCAGCAGTGAAGCGCGCCAAGGGGGGGGAAAACTGTTTTTT; CDR3: CASSEARQGGGKLFF; size: once; D: -; V: TRBV6-1; J: TRBJ1-4
DNA: TGCGCCAGCAGCCCGGGACTTCTAAACAATGAGCAGTTCTTC; CDR3: CASSPGLLNNEQFF; size: few; D: -; V: TRBV4-1; J: TRBJ2-1
DNA: TGTGCCAGCAGCTCACCTCAGGGGTGGGCCTATGGCTACACCTTC; CDR3: CASSSPQGWAYGYTF; size: few; D: -; V: TRBV5-4; J: TRBJ1-2
DNA: TGTGCCAGCAGCGCTTGGGCGTCCGGGGTGAGCTCCTACAATGAGCAGTTCTTC; CDR3: CASSAWASGVSSYNEQFF; size: once; D: -; V: TRBV13; J: TRBJ2-1
DNA: TGTGCCAGCAGGGAGCTGGCTGGGGCCAACGTCCTGACTTTC; CDR3: CASRELAGANVLTF; size: once; D: -; V: TRBV6-5; J: TRBJ2-6
DNA: TGCGCCAGCAGCTTCAACAGGGCCCAGGAGACCCAGTACTTC; CDR3: CASSFNRAQETQYF; size: -; D: -; V: TRBV5-1; J: TRBJ2-5
DNA: TGTGCTAGTGGTTTCTTGACAGGGGCCGGCGAAAAACTGTTTTTT; CDR3: CASGFLTGAGEKLFF; size: -; D: TRBD1; V: TRBV12-5; J: TRBJ1-4
DNA: TGTGCCAGCAGCGCAAACGCACAGGGTGCGTCTGGAAACACCATATATTTT; CDR3: CASSANAQGASGNTIYF; size: -; D: -; V: TRBV9; J: TRBJ1-3
DNA: TGTGCCAGCAGTGTGGCAGGGCAGTACACTGAAGCTTTCTTT; CDR3: CASSVAGQYTEAFF; size: -; D: -; V: TRBV2; J: TRBJ1-1
DNA: TGTGCCAGCAGCTCCGGACAGTACTCCTACGAGCAGTACTTC; CDR3: CASSSGQYSYEQYF; size: -; D: -; V: TRBV11-2; J: TRBJ2-7
DNA: TGTGCCAGCAGTGTTTTTAATCTGGTTGTCGTGCGGGAGGACGGGGAGCTGTTTTTT; CDR3: CASSVFNLVVVREDGELFF; size: -; D: TRBD2; V: TRBV6-1; J: TRBJ2-2
DNA: TGTGCTAGTGGTTTGGGCCTCCCCATGCTCTTGGGACAGGGCCGTCGGGGGCCCCAGCATTTT; CDR3: CASGLGLPMLLGQGRRGPQHF; size: -; D: TRBD1; V: TRBV12-5; J: TRBJ1-5
DNA: TGTGCCAGCAGTAGGTCTTCAGGGCCCTCGAACACCGGGGAGCTGTTTTTT; CDR3: CASSRSSGPSNTGELFF; size: many; D: -; V: TRBV27; J: TRBJ2-2
DNA: TGCGCCAGCAGCTTGCAGGGGCCAGGGGTAGAGACCCAGTACTTC; CDR3: CASSLQGPGVETQYF; size: -; D: -; V: TRBV5-1; J: TRBJ2-5
DNA: TGCGCCAGCAGTGGGGAGGAATACACTGAAGCTTTCTTT; CDR3: CASSGEEYTEAFF; size: -; D: -; V: TRBV10-2; J: TRBJ1-1
DNA: TGTGCCAGCAGCGAGAAACTACTAGCGGGGGTACAAGAGACCCAGTACTTC; CDR3: CASSEKLLAGVQETQYF; size: -; D: TRBD2; V: TRBV7-6; J: TRBJ2-5
DNA: TGTGCCAGCTCACCATTACTAGCGGGTTATAATGAGCAGTTCTTC; CDR3: CASSPLLAGYNEQFF; size: -; D: TRBD2; V: TRBV18; J: TRBJ2-1
DNA: TGCAGCGTTGCCACGGTTTTGCGGACTGAAGCTTTCTTT; CDR3: CSVATVLRTEAFF; size: -; D: -; V: TRBV29-1; J: TRBJ1-1
DNA: TGTGCTAGTGGTTTGGGGTCTTGGGGGGGAAACAATGAGCAGTTCTTC; CDR3: CASGLGSWGGNNEQFF; size: -; D: TRBD2; V: TRBV12-5; J: TRBJ2-1
DNA: TGCGCCAGCCAGGGCACTGAAGCTTTCTTT; CDR3: CASQGTEAFF; size: -; D: -; V: TRBV10-2; J: TRBJ1-1
DNA: TGTGCCAGTACCCCCGGGACAGGGGGTCGGCCCCAGCATTTT; CDR3: CASTPGTGGRPQHF; size: -; D: TRBD1; V: TRBV19; J: TRBJ1-5
DNA: TGTGCCAGCAGCTTAGCATCGGGGGAGAGCTCCTACGAGCAGTACTTC; CDR3: CASSLASGESSYEQYF; size: few; D: -; V: TRBV7-2; J: TRBJ2-7
DNA: TGTGCCAGCAAGTCGAGGAATCAGCCCCAGCATTTT; CDR3: CASKSRNQPQHF; size: -; D: -; V: TRBV6-5; J: TRBJ1-5
DNA: TGTGCCAGCAGAGCTTACGGGGGTTGGAATAATTCACCCCTCCACTTT; CDR3: CASRAYGGWNNSPLHF; size: once; D: -; V: TRBV27; J: TRBJ1-6
DNA: TGTGCCAGCAGGCCTAATGGGGGGGTCAATCAGCCCCAGCATTTT; CDR3: CASRPNGGVNQPQHF; size: -; D: -; V: TRBV2; J: TRBJ1-5
DNA: TGTGCCACCAGTGATTTACCTAGCGGGGGGCAAGAGACCCAGTACTTC; CDR3: CATSDLPSGGQETQYF; size: -; D: TRBD2; V: TRBV24-1; J: TRBJ2-5
DNA: TGTGCCAGCAGCTTGCTCGGGACAGGGGGTCTTGGCTACACCTTC; CDR3: CASSLLGTGGLGYTF; size: few; D: TRBD1; V: TRBV5-6; J: TRBJ1-2
DNA: TGTGCCAGCAGCGGTTTTAGTTCGTACGAGCAGTACTTC; CDR3: CASSGFSSYEQYF; size: -; D: -; V: TRBV14; J: TRBJ2-7
DNA: TGTGCCAGCAGTTTATCTAGCGGAAGCTCCTACGAGCAGTACTTC; CDR3: CASSLSSGSSYEQYF; size: once; D: TRBD2; V: TRBV7-2; J: TRBJ2-7
DNA: TGTGCTAGTGGTCCAGGACAGGGACACAATGAGCAGTTCTTC; CDR3: CASGPGQGHNEQFF; size: -; D: TRBD1; V: TRBV12-5; J: TRBJ2-1
DNA: TGCGCCAGCAGCGCGGGGAAGCGGGGGAGTGAGCAGTTCTTC; CDR3: CASSAGKRGSEQFF; size: few; D: TRBD2; V: TRBV5-1; J: TRBJ2-1